A single sample gave rise to the 30 T cell receptor beta chains below, sequenced in a study of human T cells and chemical hapten exposure. This sample's time point: patch test 2, 6 weeks after DPC sensitization. Treatment denoted: therapeutic diphenylcyclopropenone sensitization with weekly scalp DPC. TCRdb re-derived calls from the RACE reads in MiXCR, one entry per CDR3 protein. The sample contains tens of thousands of distinct CDR3 sequences, less than 8% of which appear only once. The sample was whole blood, taken in connection with sensitization to the hapten diphenylcyclopropenone (DPC). The origin of the receptors is a woman in her twenties or thirties with alopecia areata. Some clones in this sample may be carry-over from other donors' samples.

The rearrangement joins TRBV7-2 to TRBJ1-1, with 9 bases fitting TRBD1. Germline values: CDR1 SGHTA, CDR2 FQGNSA. This CDR3 has 17 amino acids. Trimming took 1 base from V and 5 from J; bases not matched to a gene: 11. The CDR3 DNA follows: TGTGCCAGCAGCTTAGTCGTCGGACAGGGGATATGGACTGAAGCTTTCTTT. Its translation is CASSLVVGQGIWTEAFF.

The chain employs TRBV4-2 and TRBJ1-2, with TRBD1 as a possible D gene (6 bases). The CDR3 is 14 amino acids. Trimming took off 0 bases at V and 8 bases at J, with 13 bases between the two ends. Germline values: CDR1 LGHNA, CDR2 YNFKEQ. The DNA of the CDR3 is TGTGCCAGCAGCCAAGACAGGGGTATCGAGGGCTACACCTTC. Protein product: CASSQDRGIEGYTF.

A few counts support this clonotype. The chain joins TRBV6-5 to TRBJ1-2; TRBD1 matches at 8 bases. Germline V gives CDR1 MNHEY, CDR2 SVGAGI. The CDR3 is 13 residues long. The ends lost 6 bases at V and 8 bases at J; junction bases unmatched: 8. The CDR3 bases are TGTGCCAGCAGCCGGGATGACAGGGGCGGCTACACCTTC. Protein sequence: CASSRDDRGGYTF.

This clonotype has only a few counts. The J gene is TRBJ1-1, the V gene TRBV7-6; D perhaps matches TRBD1 (5 bases). Trimming removed 6 bases at V and 6 bases at J, with 14 bases between. The length of the CDR3 is 13 residues. Germline V gene data show CDR1 as SGHVS and CDR2 as FNYEAQ. The CDR3 is CASSPTEVSEAFF. The CDR3 DNA sequence: TGTGCCAGCAGTCCGACAGAGGTATCTGAAGCTTTCTTT.

This rearrangement joins TRBV29-1 to TRBJ2-5; TRBD1 aligns across 8 bases. The ends lost 2 bases at V and 7 bases at J; junction bases unmatched: 12. Looked up from germline, CDR1 is SQVTM and CDR2 is ANQGSEA. The CDR3 contains 15 residues. This chain's CDR3 is CSVERKDRDPGTQYF. The CDR3 DNA sequence: TGCAGCGTTGAAAGGAAGGACAGGGACCCCGGGACCCAGTACTTC.

At least ten counts were recorded for this clonotype. The chain combines TRBV29-1 with TRBJ2-1, with 11 positions matching TRBD2. The CDR3 contains 15 residues. Germline CDR1 reads SQVTM; CDR2 reads ANQGSEA. V was clipped by 7 bases and J by 4 bases; unmatched bases: 9. The CDR3 sequence: CSGGSGTSGYNEQFF. The CDR3 bases are TGCAGCGGTGGATCGGGGACTAGCGGATACAATGAGCAGTTCTTC.

This clonotype was observed at least ten times. This rearrangement joins TRBV20-1 to TRBJ1-1, with D unresolved. Germline-derived CDR1 and CDR2 are DFQATT and SNEGSKA (reference sequence). CDR3 length: 11 amino acids. V was clipped by 5 bases and J by 1 base, with 5 bases between them. The CDR3, as DNA: TGCAGTGCTTTCAGGAACACTGAAGCTTTCTTT. It codes for CSAFRNTEAFF.

This clonotype was observed many times. The gene calls are TRBV6-6 and TRBJ1-3, with 9 bases that match TRBD1. Germline V lookup: CDR1 MNHNY, CDR2 SVGAGI (reference sequence). This CDR3 has 16 residues. With 2 bases clipped from V and 4 bases from J, the junction kept 6 bases outside the gene matches. CDR3 DNA: TGTGCCAGCAGTTACACCCAACAGGGGGCCGGAAACACCATATATTTT. Translation: CASSYTQQGAGNTIYF.

Many counts were recorded for this clonotype. This chain uses TRBV6-5 with TRBJ1-4, with 8 bases fitting TRBD1. CDR3 length: 14 amino acids. J gave up 8 bases and V 6 bases, and 8 bases lay outside the gene matches. Germline CDR1 reads MNHEY; CDR2 reads SVGAGI. CDR3 in amino acids: CASSLTGAGEKLFF. The CDR3, as DNA: TGTGCCAGCAGCTTGACAGGGGCGGGCGAAAAACTGTTTTTT.

The chain recombines TRBV18 with TRBJ1-1; 10 nucleotides align to TRBD1. The CDR3 is 15 amino acids. Germline-derived CDR1 and CDR2 are KGHSH and LQKENI. After removal of 3 bases from V and 4 bases from J, the junction contained 5 bases not matched to a gene. CDR3 loop: CASSPAGQGSTEAFF. The CDR3 region has the DNA TGTGCCAGCTCACCGGCGGGACAGGGGAGCACTGAAGCTTTCTTT.

This clonotype was recorded at least ten times. The chain is built from TRBV7-2 and TRBJ2-3; D may be TRBD1 (5 bases). V lost 5 bases and J 6 bases, leaving 12 bases between the germline ends. Germline assignment: CDR1 SGHTA and CDR2 FQGNSA. The CDR3 loop spans 13 amino acids. This CDR3 reads CASSLRRDDTQYF. CDR3 coding DNA: TGTGCCAGCAGCCTGCGCAGGGATGATACGCAGTATTTT. The variable domain in full, with the rest retrieved from reference TRBV7-2 and TRBJ2-3, is GAGVSQSPSNKVTEKGKDVELRCDPISGHTALYWYRQSLGQGLEFLIYFQGNSAPDKSGLPSDRFSAERTGGSVSTLTIQRTQQEDSAVYLCASSLRRDDTQYFGPGTRLTVL.

This clonotype was counted ten times or more. The chain uses TRBV20-1 and TRBJ2-1; the match to TRBD1 covers 8 bases. With V trimmed by 1 base and J by 10 bases, 12 bases remained unmatched. The CDR3 has 15 amino acids. Germline CDR1 is DFQATT and CDR2 is SNEGSKA (reference sequence). CDR3 sequence (DNA): TGCAGTGCTAGAGCCCCGGGCAGGGGGCAGTGGGAGCAGTTCTTC. As protein: CSARAPGRGQWEQFF.

The chain carries TRBV5-1 and TRBJ1-1; the match to TRBD1 covers 7 bases. This CDR3 has 16 residues. J was trimmed by 4 bases and V by 3 bases; bases with no gene match: 12. Germline-derived CDR1 and CDR2 are SGHRS and YFSETQ. CDR3 loop: CASSSPTGNEATEAFF. CDR3 coding DNA: TGCGCCAGCAGCTCGCCGACAGGGAATGAGGCCACTGAAGCTTTCTTT.

This clonotype was counted many times. The chain uses TRBV10-2 and TRBJ2-3; D gene unclear. The CDR3 is 12 amino acids. The V end lost 8 bases, the J end lost 8 bases, and 14 bases lay between the germline ends. Germline V gives CDR1 WSHSY, CDR2 SAAADI. The CDR3 is CASRAIVATQYF. As DNA, the CDR3 is TGCGCCAGCCGCGCCATAGTCGCTACGCAGTATTTT.

This clonotype was detected ten times or more. This chain links TRBV2 with TRBJ1-5; D ambiguous. The V and J ends lost 6 bases and 2 bases respectively, with 23 bases between them. CDR3 length equals 18 residues. The germline gives CDR1 SNHLY, CDR2 FYNNEI. For the CDR3, the DNA is TGTGCCAGCAGCCGACTGCGGGTCGCGAAAATCGGCAATCAGCCCCAGCATTTT. Translation gives CASSRLRVAKIGNQPQHF.

In this sample, this clonotype turned up many times. The V call is TRBV6-1, the J call TRBJ1-2; perhaps TRBD1 as D (5 bases). Between the trimmed V and J ends, which lost 7 bases and 8 bases, there was a span of 29 bases. CDR3 length: 17 residues. Germline lookup yields CDR1 MNHNS and CDR2 SASEGT. The CDR3 protein is CASIGRVNELVSGGYTF. The CDR3 DNA follows: TGTGCCAGCATCGGCAGGGTGAATGAATTGGTTTCGGGAGGCTACACCTTC.

This clonotype was counted between two and nine times. DNA for the CDR3: TGTGCCAGCAGTCCTTCAGGAAGCTATGGCTACACCTTC. Its protein product is CASSPSGSYGYTF. This rearrangement joins TRBV27 to TRBJ1-2; D not certain. Trimming left V 5 bases short and J 4 bases short, with 11 bases between. Per germline, CDR1 MNHEY and CDR2 SMNVEV (reference sequence). The CDR3 totals 13 residues.

This clonotype was observed a few times. The CDR3 DNA sequence: TGTGCCATCAGTGATGCTCGGGGGAACGGTTACGAGCAGTACTTC. Translating gives CAISDARGNGYEQYF. This sequence joins TRBV10-3 and TRBJ2-7, with a possible D match to TRBD2 (6 bases). The CDR3 runs 15 residues. Germline loops: CDR1 ENHRY, CDR2 SYGVKD. Trimming took 3 bases from V and 4 from J, leaving 16 bases between them.

The genes are TRBV12-3 or TRBV12-4 and TRBJ2-7, with D unclear. Deletions cut 8 bases from V and 3 bases from J, with 5 bases between. This CDR3 has 10 residues. DNA of the CDR3: TGTGCCAGCGCCCTCTACGAGCAGTACTTC. As protein: CASALYEQYF.

This clonotype has ten or more counts. This chain connects TRBV7-2 to TRBJ2-7, with D tentatively TRBD1 (7 bases). Germline loops: CDR1 SGHTA, CDR2 FQGNSA. This CDR3 comprises 14 residues. With 5 bases removed from V and 1 base from J, the gap between germline ends came to 12 bases. The CDR3 protein is CASSQQGRSYEQYF. CDR3 coding DNA: TGTGCCAGCAGCCAACAGGGGAGGTCCTACGAGCAGTACTTC.

The J gene is TRBJ1-6, the V gene TRBV14; D is possibly TRBD1 (6 bases). Germline-derived CDR1 and CDR2 are SGHDN and FVKESK. CDR3 length: 16 amino acids. V lost 1 base and J 2 bases, leaving 9 bases between the germline ends. CDR3 DNA sequence: TGTGCCAGCAGCCAAGTAGGGGGGACCTATAATTCACCCCTCCACTTT. It encodes CASSQVGGTYNSPLHF.

This clonotype has at least ten counts. V and J are TRBV5-1 and TRBJ2-3; no reliable D call. V was clipped by 0 bases and J by 3 bases, with 8 bases between them. The CDR3 consists of 14 residues. Germline assignment: CDR1 SGHRS and CDR2 YFSETQ. The CDR3 here is CASSLEIGTDTQYF. DNA of the CDR3: TGCGCCAGCAGCTTGGAGATAGGAACAGATACGCAGTATTTT.

This clonotype was found a few times. The DNA for the CDR3 is TGCGCCAGCAGCCAGGAGCTTAGCAATCAGCCCCAGCATTTT. Its protein product is CASSQELSNQPQHF. The rearrangement links TRBV4-1 to TRBJ1-5; D unresolved. V was cut by 3 bases and J by 0 bases, with 6 bases left in between. This CDR3 contains 14 residues. Germline values: CDR1 MGHRA, CDR2 YSYEKL.

This clonotype was counted ten times or more. The chain employs TRBV7-9 and TRBJ2-3; D is unclear. Germline V CDR1 and CDR2: SEHNR, FQNEAQ (reference sequence). Trimming left V 1 base short and J 0 bases short, with 11 bases between. The CDR3 has 16 residues. The CDR3 coding sequence is TGTGCCAGCAGCTTAGATATGAGTCCAAGCACAGATACGCAGTATTTT. It translates to CASSLDMSPSTDTQYF.

Ten or more counts support this clonotype. The V and J genes are TRBV18 and TRBJ2-7, with D unclear. Germline loops: CDR1 KGHSH, CDR2 LQKENI. V was trimmed by 4 bases and J by 2 bases, leaving 12 bases between them. There are 14 residues in the CDR3. For the CDR3, the DNA is TGTGCCAGCTCACGAACTAAAGGCGCCTACGAGCAGTACTTC. Translating it yields CASSRTKGAYEQYF.

This clonotype has ten or more counts. The J gene is TRBJ2-3, the V gene TRBV5-1; weak D call: TRBD2 (7 bases). Germline V gene sequence: CDR1 SGHRS, CDR2 YFSETQ. The CDR3 contains 13 residues. Trimming stripped 5 bases from V and 6 bases from J, with 13 bases between. The CDR3 region is CASRIGGLDTQYF. The CDR3, as DNA: TGCGCCAGCAGAATCGGGGGGCTGGATACGCAGTATTTT.

This CDR3 is CASSLEASNYGYTF. CDR3 coding DNA: TGTGCCAGCAGCTTAGAGGCTAGCAACTATGGCTACACCTTC. The V gene is TRBV7-8, the J gene TRBJ1-2; no firm D call. Germline lookup yields CDR1 SGHVS and CDR2 FQNEAQ. Trimming left V 1 base short and J 2 bases short, with 8 bases between. CDR3 length: 14 residues.

The chain recombines TRBV30 with TRBJ2-1, with TRBD1 matching 9 bases. The CDR3 runs 13 residues. Per the germline V gene, CDR1 is GTSNPN and CDR2 is SVGIG (reference sequence). V dropped 4 bases and J dropped 7; count of bases not matched to a gene: 5. The CDR3 reads CAWTRTGVNEQFF. CDR3 in DNA: TGTGCCTGGACCAGGACAGGGGTAAATGAGCAGTTCTTC. Using reference TRBV30 and TRBJ2-1 for the parts outside the CDR3, the full variable domain is SQTIHQWPATLVQPVGSPLSLECTVEGTSNPNLYWYRQAAGRGLQLLFYSVGIGQISSEVPQNLSASRPQDRQFILSSKKLLLSDSGFYLCAWTRTGVNEQFFGPGTRLTVL.

This clonotype was detected a few times. Here the CDR3 DNA reads TGTGCCAGCAGCCCGACAGGGGGCCTGGACACTGAAGCTTTCTTT. Encoded protein: CASSPTGGLDTEAFF. This chain links TRBV7-9 with TRBJ1-1; TRBD1 matches at 10 bases. CDR3 length: 15 residues. CDR1 and CDR2 (germline): SEHNR, FQNEAQ (reference sequence). V dropped 5 bases and J dropped 3; count of bases not matched to a gene: 6.

This clonotype was picked up many times. Written as DNA, the CDR3 is TGTGCCAGCAGCCAAGGACTGGCTGGGGTAGTTGAGCAGTTCTTC. It codes for CASSQGLAGVVEQFF. The chain combines TRBV11-2 with TRBJ2-1; a weak D match, TRBD2 (5 bases). The CDR3 totals 15 residues. Germline-derived CDR1 and CDR2 are SGHAT and FQNNGV. Trimming took 5 bases from V and 9 from J, leaving 20 bases between them.